These 18 T cell receptor beta chains share one sample of origin, sequenced in a study of OX40 agonist ivuxolimab in advanced cancers. Assay used: immunoSEQ multiplex PCR; TCRdb lists only in-frame clones, some missing. The repertoire holds 65,000 to 95,000 clones, almost 90% seen once, with about 0.76% in the top ten. The sequences come from CD4+ or CD8+ T cells sorted from blood, collected in a trial of the OX40 agonist ivuxolimab. These receptors were obtained from an adult with an advanced solid tumor such as melanoma, head and neck, liver or kidney cancer.

The V and J genes are TRBV7-9 and TRBJ1-3; TRBD1 matches 10 bases. The CDR3 has 15 residues. V lost 5 bases to trimming and J lost 4 bases; unmatched junction nucleotides: 5. CDR1 and CDR2 (germline): SEHNR, FQNEAQ (reference sequence). CDR3 nucleotide sequence: TGTGCCAGCAGCACTGGACAGGGGGACGGAAACACCATATATTTT. It yields the protein CASSTGQGDGNTIYF.

In this sample, this clone turned up a few times. This specimen includes other DNA sequences encoding the same CDR3. This chain uses TRBV9 with TRBJ2-2, with no clear D. Germline V gene lookup returns CDR1 SGDLS and CDR2 YYNGEE. Trimming removed 2 bases at V and 4 bases at J, with 3 bases between. This CDR3 is 12 amino acids long. CDR3 sequence: CASSVVTGELFF. Written as DNA, the CDR3 is TGTGCCAGCAGCGTTGTCACCGGGGAGCTGTTTTTT.

The chain uses TRBV6-6 and TRBJ2-5, with 9 bases identical to TRBD1. The trim removed 2 bases at V and 3 bases at J, leaving 7 bases unmatched. CDR1 and CDR2 (germline): MNHNY, SVGAGI (reference sequence). The CDR3 covers 16 residues. The CDR3 sequence is CASSYPPGQGEETQYF. Here the CDR3 DNA reads TGTGCCAGCAGTTACCCCCCGGGACAGGGAGAAGAGACCCAGTACTTC.

The chain carries TRBV29-1 and TRBJ2-2, with 8 bases fitting TRBD2. CDR3 size: 15 residues. Germline loops: CDR1 SQVTM, CDR2 ANQGSEA. V shed 7 bases, J shed 5 bases, and the junction held 12 bases outside the gene matches. The chain's CDR3 is CSAGTSGQQTGELFF. The DNA of the CDR3 is TGCAGCGCAGGTACTAGCGGCCAACAAACCGGGGAGCTGTTTTTT.

The V gene is TRBV7-2, the J gene TRBJ2-7; the D gene is possibly TRBD2 (5 bases). Germline values: CDR1 SGHTA, CDR2 FQGNSA. V lost 6 bases to trimming and J lost 3 bases, with 9 bases between them. This CDR3 is 12 amino acids long. In DNA, the CDR3 is TGTGCCAGCAGGTTTCGGGGCTACGAGCAGTACTTC. It specifies CASRFRGYEQYF.

This rearrangement joins TRBV5-4 to TRBJ2-2; D call uncertain. The CDR3 sequence is 12 residues long. Per the germline V gene, CDR1 is SGHNT and CDR2 is YYREEE (reference sequence). Trimming left V 4 bases short and J 12 bases short, with 13 bases between. The CDR3: CASSQLDSQLFF. The CDR3 nucleotides read TGTGCCAGCAGCCAGCTCGACTCCCAGCTGTTTTTT.

This chain links TRBV6-5 with TRBJ2-6; D is uncertain. Trimming shortened V by 2 bases and J by 2 bases, and 10 bases separated the two germline ends. The length of the CDR3 is 16 residues. CDR1 and CDR2 (germline): MNHEY, SVGAGI. CDR3 bases: TGTGCCAGCAGTTACGCGTCGGGCGCTGGGGCCAACGTCCTGACTTTC. This encodes CASSYASGAGANVLTF.

This clone has only one observation. The chain employs TRBV7-3 and TRBJ2-3; D is unclear. Germline values: CDR1 SGHTA, CDR2 FQGTGA. The CDR3 runs 13 residues. V gave up 2 bases and J gave up 4 bases, with 7 bases separating them. CDR3 sequence reads: CASSLERADTQYF. CDR3 nucleotides: TGTGCCAGCAGCTTAGAGCGCGCAGATACGCAGTATTTT.

CDR3 coding DNA: TGTGCCAGCAGCCCCAATCCTTATGGCTACACCTTC. Amino acids: CASSPNPYGYTF. The chain carries TRBV11-2 and TRBJ1-2; unclear D gene. Germline V gene data show CDR1 as SGHAT and CDR2 as FQNNGV. Trimming pared 5 bases from V and 5 bases from J, leaving 9 bases between. The CDR3 is made up of 12 amino acids.

This chain connects TRBV6-6 to TRBJ1-3; a weak D match, TRBD1 (5 bases). The CDR3 extends over 14 amino acids. In germline, CDR1 is MNHNY, CDR2 SVGAGI (reference sequence). The V end lost 2 bases, the J end lost 0 bases, and 5 bases lay between the germline ends. In DNA, the CDR3 is TGTGCCAGCAGTTACGGGGGCTCTGGAAACACCATATATTTT. Amino acid sequence: CASSYGGSGNTIYF.

The chain employs TRBV7-2 and TRBJ1-2; D not certain. Germline V gene data show CDR1 as SGHTA and CDR2 as FQGNSA. CDR3 length: 12 amino acids. Trimming removed 3 bases at V and 5 bases at J, with 7 bases between. The CDR3 DNA sequence: TGTGCCAGCAGCTTGGCAGCGTATGGCTACACCTTC. Its protein is CASSLAAYGYTF.

V usage is TRBV6-5 and J usage is TRBJ1-5; D unclear. V lost 0 bases and J 7 bases, leaving 7 bases between the germline ends. The CDR3 has 13 amino acids. The V gene's germline CDR1 is MNHEY and CDR2 SVGAGI. In DNA, the CDR3 is TGTGCCAGCAGTTACTCATATGGGCAGCCCCAGCATTTT. Its translation: CASSYSYGQPQHF.

The J gene is TRBJ2-3, the V gene TRBV21-1; TRBD2, as called in the table, went unchecked against the DNA. TRBV21-1 is described as a pseudogene. This CDR3 has 15 amino acids. As DNA, the CDR3 is TGTGCCAGCAGCAAGAGGGTCGAGAAAACAGATACGCAGTATTTT. The encoded protein is CASSKRVEKTDTQYF.

This clone was seen a handful of times. The chain carries TRBV6-1 and TRBJ2-1; a weak D match, TRBD1 (6 bases). Trimming pared 8 bases from V and 6 bases from J, leaving 20 bases between. CDR1 and CDR2 (germline): MNHNS, SASEGT. CDR3 size: 15 residues. CDR3 in DNA: TGTGCCAGCCTCGAAGGGGGAGTAGGCGGCAATGAGCAGTTCTTC. This codes for CASLEGGVGGNEQFF.

A single count supports this clone. J is TRBJ2-1 and V is TRBV19, with 7 bases that match TRBD2. CDR3 length equals 14 residues. The germline CDR1 and CDR2 sequences are LNHDA and SQIVND (reference sequence). The J segment lost 5 bases and the V segment lost 6 bases, leaving 7 bases of the junction unmatched. CDR3 sequence: CASRMGLRDNEQFF. The DNA of the CDR3 is TGTGCCAGTAGGATGGGACTACGGGACAATGAGCAGTTCTTC.

CDR3: CASSLEGGSYNEQFF. CDR3 DNA: TGTGCCAGCAGCTTAGAAGGCGGTTCCTACAATGAGCAGTTCTTC. The V gene is TRBV11-3, the J gene TRBJ2-1, with D hard to call. The germline gives CDR1 SGHNT, CDR2 YENEEA. Trimming removed 0 bases from V and 1 base from J, with 7 bases in between. The CDR3 loop spans 15 amino acids.

CDR3 DNA: TGTGCCAGCAGCGGGAGACAGGGTGTTGGGACCGGGGAGCTGTTTTTT. It codes for CASSGRQGVGTGELFF. V and J are TRBV5-4 and TRBJ2-2; TRBD1 aligns across 7 bases. CDR3 length: 16 residues. The J segment lost 5 bases and the V segment lost 4 bases, leaving 11 bases of the junction unmatched. Germline lookup yields CDR1 SGHNT and CDR2 YYREEE (reference sequence).

This sequence joins TRBV4-3 and TRBJ1-2, with TRBD1 as a possible D gene (5 bases). V lost 5 bases and J lost 7, with 17 bases in between. The CDR3 is 14 residues long. Germline values: CDR1 LGHNA, CDR2 YSLEER. Here the CDR3 reads CASSGGPGTGGYTF. The CDR3 coding sequence is TGCGCCAGCAGCGGAGGTCCGGGGACGGGTGGCTACACCTTC.